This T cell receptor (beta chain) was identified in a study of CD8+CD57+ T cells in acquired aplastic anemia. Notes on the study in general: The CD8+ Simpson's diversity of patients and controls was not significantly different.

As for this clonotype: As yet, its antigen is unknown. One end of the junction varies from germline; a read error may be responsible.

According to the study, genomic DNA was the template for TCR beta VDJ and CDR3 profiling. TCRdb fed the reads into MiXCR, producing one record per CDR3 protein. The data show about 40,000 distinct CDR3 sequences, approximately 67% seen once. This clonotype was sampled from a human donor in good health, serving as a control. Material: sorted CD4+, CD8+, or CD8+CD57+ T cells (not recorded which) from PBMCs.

Here the CDR3 reads CTSLVGQNYNEQFF. In DNA form, the CDR3 reads TGTACCAGCTTAGTGGGACAGAACTACAATGAGCAGTTCTTC. V and J are TRBV2 and TRBJ2-1, with TRBD1 matching 7 bases. This CDR3 is 14 amino acids long. From germline, CDR1 is SNHLY and CDR2 FYNNEI.